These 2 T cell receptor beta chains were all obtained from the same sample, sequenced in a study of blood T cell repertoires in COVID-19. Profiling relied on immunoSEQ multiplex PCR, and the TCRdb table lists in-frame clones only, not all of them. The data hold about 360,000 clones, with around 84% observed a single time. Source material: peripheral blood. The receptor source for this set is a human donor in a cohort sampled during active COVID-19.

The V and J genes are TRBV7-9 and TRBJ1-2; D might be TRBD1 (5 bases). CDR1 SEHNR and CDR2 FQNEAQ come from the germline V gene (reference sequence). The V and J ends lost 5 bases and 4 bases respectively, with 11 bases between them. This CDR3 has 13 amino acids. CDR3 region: CASSDDRVYGYTF. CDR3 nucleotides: TGTGCCAGCAGCGATGACAGAGTCTATGGCTACACCTTC.

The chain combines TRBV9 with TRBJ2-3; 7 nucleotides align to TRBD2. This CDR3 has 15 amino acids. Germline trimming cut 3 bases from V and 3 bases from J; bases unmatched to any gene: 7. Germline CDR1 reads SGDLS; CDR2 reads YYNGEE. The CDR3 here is CASSAPGGLTDTQYF. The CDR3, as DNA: TGTGCCAGCAGCGCGCCGGGGGGTTTGACAGATACGCAGTATTTT.